The sequence of this T cell receptor (beta chain) was determined in a study of neurological immune-mediated disorders. Across the study: Disease course was recorded as relapsing-remitting for roughly 31 and secondary progressive for about 8.5% of the roughly 34 multiple sclerosis patients. Study-level points and caveats: A possible signature appeared as one related-CDR3 cluster, in which phylogenetic grouping placed the repertoires of 18 of 34 multiple sclerosis patients. Among expanded clones, no CDR3 amino acid sequences were shared across subjects, a pattern suggesting private repertoires in all groups.

Synthesis of cDNA used 5'RACE (with 10-nucleotide random UMIs). TCRdb called the 5' RACE reads again in MiXCR, with one record for every CDR3 protein. The sample records fewer than 80,000 distinct CDR3 sequences, approximately 4.6% being singletons. This clonotype was observed many times. What it recognizes is unknown. The source of this sequence is a woman aged 50 to 60 with multiple sclerosis. The sequenced sample was PBMCs.

This CDR3 is CSVVGQIAGTQYF. The CDR3 coding sequence is TGCAGCGTTGTTGGGCAGATAGCTGGGACCCAGTACTTC. This rearrangement joins TRBV29-1 to TRBJ2-5; no clear D. Germline V gene data show CDR1 as SQVTM and CDR2 as ANQGSEA. V was cut by 4 bases and J by 7 bases, with 16 bases left in between. This CDR3 spans 13 amino acids.